The 31 T cell receptor beta chains below come from one sample, sequenced in a study of cytomegalovirus exposure and HLA in healthy donors. PCR was performed using 60 Vbeta and 13 Jbeta primers. Some clones are missing from TCRdb's copy, which holds only in-frame ones; the method was immunoSEQ multiplex PCR. This sample has some 150,000 clones, with approximately 84% found just once. Specimen: PBMCs. The receptors come from a woman aged 45 to 65 in good health and CMV-seropositive.

CDR3 sequence: CASSPSAGPEAFF. The CDR3 nucleotides read TGTGCCAGCAGCCCCTCCGCGGGGCCTGAAGCTTTCTTT. The rearrangement uses TRBV11-2 and TRBJ1-1; the D gene is possibly TRBD1 (5 bases). Germline V gene sequence: CDR1 SGHAT, CDR2 FQNNGV. This CDR3 has 13 amino acids. V lost 5 bases, J lost 6 bases, and 13 bases lay in between.

The V gene is TRBV6-5, the J gene TRBJ2-7; TRBD2 agrees at 7 bases. This CDR3 spans 14 amino acids. The V gene end was trimmed by 5 bases and the J gene end by 7 bases; junction bases not matched to a gene: 11. Germline assignment: CDR1 MNHEY and CDR2 SVGAGI. The CDR3 here is CASSKLAELGEQYF. In DNA, the CDR3 is TGTGCCAGCAGTAAGCTAGCGGAGCTGGGGGAGCAGTACTTC.

The V and J genes are TRBV4-2 and TRBJ2-1; 9 bases map to TRBD1. V shed 3 bases and J 8 bases; nucleotides not matched to a gene: 11. The CDR3 has 16 residues. Germline assignment: CDR1 LGHNA and CDR2 YNFKEQ. The DNA of the CDR3 is TGTGCCAGCAGCCATCGCGGGACAGGGAGGGGGCATGAGCAGTTCTTC. Translated: CASSHRGTGRGHEQFF.

This chain links TRBV7-3 with TRBJ1-2; D is perhaps TRBD1 (6 bases). V lost 5 bases and J 6 bases, leaving 13 bases between the germline ends. This CDR3 contains 13 residues. Looked up from germline, CDR1 is SGHTA and CDR2 is FQGTGA. Written as DNA, the CDR3 is TGTGCCAGCAGCCCGTACCAGGGGAATGGCTACACCTTC. Translation gives CASSPYQGNGYTF.

Written as DNA, the CDR3 is TGTGCCAGCAGTAAGGCGGTCTATAATTCACCCCTCCACTTT. It codes for CASSKAVYNSPLHF. This sequence joins TRBV6-5 and TRBJ1-6; the D is unclear. Per germline, CDR1 MNHEY and CDR2 SVGAGI. The V end lost 5 bases, the J end lost 3 bases, and 8 bases lay between the germline ends. The CDR3 extends over 14 amino acids.

The chain uses TRBV19 and TRBJ1-5, with a tentative D call TRBD1 (6 bases). The V end lost 4 bases, the J end lost 11 bases, and 12 bases lay between the germline ends. CDR3 length equals 12 residues. CDR1 and CDR2 (germline): LNHDA, SQIVND (reference sequence). For the CDR3, the DNA is TGTGCCAGTAGTACGAGGGGGGGGACCCAGCATTTT. Encoded protein: CASSTRGGTQHF.

V usage is TRBV7-9 and J usage is TRBJ2-1; weak D call: TRBD1 (5 bases). The CDR3 totals 14 residues. Trimming took 1 base from V and 6 from J, leaving 10 bases between them. Germline V gene data show CDR1 as SEHNR and CDR2 as FQNEAQ (reference sequence). CDR3 in DNA: TGTGCCAGCAGCTTAGGGGCAGGGCTCAATGAGCAGTTCTTC. Encoded protein: CASSLGAGLNEQFF.

In the case of this clone: At one of its ends the junction is not consistent with the germline gene, which may arise from a read error. The chain carries TRBV28 and TRBJ2-1; 11 nucleotides match TRBD2. Germline V lookup: CDR1 MDHEN, CDR2 SYDVKM. This CDR3 comprises 16 residues. For the CDR3, the DNA is TGTGCCCGCAGGCAAACCGGACTAGCGGGCGTCAATGAGCAGTTCTTC. This encodes CARRQTGLAGVNEQFF.

V gene TRBV7-6 combines with J gene TRBJ2-5; perhaps TRBD1 as D (6 bases). This CDR3 has 14 amino acids. V shed 2 bases and J shed 5 bases, with 12 bases lying between them. The germline V gene has CDR1 SGHVS and CDR2 FNYEAQ. In DNA form, the CDR3 reads TGTGCCAGCAGCTTAAAGGGGGTTAGGGAGACCCAGTACTTC. It codes for CASSLKGVRETQYF.

The chain has TRBV20-1 and TRBJ2-4; D not resolved. CDR3 length equals 10 residues. Deletions cut 8 bases from V and 7 bases from J, with 9 bases between. From germline, CDR1 is DFQATT and CDR2 SNEGSKA (reference sequence). In DNA form, the CDR3 reads TGCAGTTACTTACGGAACATTCAGTACTTC. It encodes CSYLRNIQYF.

The chain combines TRBV4-1 with TRBJ2-7; D unresolved. CDR3 length: 14 amino acids. With 2 bases removed from V and 3 bases from J, the gap between germline ends came to 11 bases. Germline lookup yields CDR1 MGHRA and CDR2 YSYEKL. CDR3 nucleotides: TGCGCCAGCAGCCAACCCCTTGCCAGCTACGAGCAGTACTTC. This gives the protein CASSQPLASYEQYF.

The gene calls are TRBV7-2 and TRBJ1-4; weak D call: TRBD1 (6 bases). With 2 bases removed from V and 0 bases from J, the gap between germline ends came to 10 bases. This CDR3 is built from 16 residues. In germline, CDR1 is SGHTA, CDR2 FQGNSA. CDR3 sequence: CASSLNRVATNEKLFF. In DNA form, the CDR3 reads TGTGCCAGCAGCTTAAACAGGGTAGCAACTAATGAAAAACTGTTTTTT.

V gene TRBV4-1 combines with J gene TRBJ1-5; possible D gene TRBD1, 6 bases. The CDR3 sequence is 17 residues long. V lost 8 bases and J 0 bases, leaving 20 bases between the germline ends. Germline CDR1 reads MGHRA; CDR2 reads YSYEKL. CDR3 DNA: TGCGCCAGCGATGAACAGGGTTCACGCCTTAGCAATCAGCCCCAGCATTTT. As protein: CASDEQGSRLSNQPQHF.

This clone showed up just a few times. The rearrangement uses TRBV6-4 and TRBJ2-2; 9 bases are a match to TRBD1. The ends lost 0 bases at V and 4 bases at J; junction bases unmatched: 3. The CDR3 spans 16 residues. The V gene's germline CDR1 is MRHNA and CDR2 SNTAGT. The CDR3 nucleotides are TGTGCCAGCAGTGACTCGGGGACAGGGTCCACCGGGGAGCTGTTTTTT. Residues: CASSDSGTGSTGELFF.

The chain combines TRBV6-1 with TRBJ1-1; the match to TRBD1 covers 7 bases. CDR1 is MNHNS and CDR2 is SASEGT in the germline V gene. CDR3 length equals 15 residues. Germline trimming cut 6 bases from V and 1 base from J; bases unmatched to any gene: 8. DNA of the CDR3: TGTGCCAGCAGCCCGTGGCAGGGGGGGAACACTGAAGCTTTCTTT. This encodes CASSPWQGGNTEAFF.

The chain employs TRBV5-5 and TRBJ1-1, with D hard to call. The germline V gene has CDR1 SGHKS and CDR2 YYEKEE (reference sequence). The CDR3 runs to 16 residues. The V end lost 4 bases, the J end lost 6 bases, and 22 bases lay between the germline ends. CDR3 sequence reads: CASSPWTGRRDAEAFF. CDR3 nucleotide sequence: TGTGCCAGCAGCCCCTGGACTGGACGGCGAGACGCTGAAGCTTTCTTT.

The chain couples TRBV25-1 to TRBJ1-2, with TRBD1 matching 8 bases. CDR1 and CDR2 from the germline V gene are MGHDK and SYGVNS. The junction had 5 bases not matched to a gene; V was cut back by 4 bases and J by 4 bases. CDR3 length: 14 amino acids. The CDR3 reads CASSAGQETYGYTF. DNA for the CDR3: TGTGCCAGCAGTGCGGGACAGGAGACCTATGGCTACACCTTC.

The chain links TRBV10-3 to TRBJ1-2; 7 bases line up with TRBD1. The germline V gene has CDR1 ENHRY and CDR2 SYGVKD. V lost 4 bases and J lost 3; bases outside the gene matches: 5. CDR3 length: 14 amino acids. The CDR3 loop reads CAISVRTGDYGYTF. CDR3 in DNA: TGTGCCATCAGTGTTAGGACAGGTGACTATGGCTACACCTTC.

This chain uses TRBV25-1 with TRBJ1-2; a weak D match, TRBD1 (6 bases). CDR3 length: 12 amino acids. With 7 bases removed from V and 4 bases from J, the gap between germline ends came to 10 bases. Germline assignment: CDR1 MGHDK and CDR2 SYGVNS. The CDR3 DNA reads as TGTGCCAGCATGGGGGCAGCCTATGGCTACACCTTC. As protein: CASMGAAYGYTF.

The genes are TRBV29-1 and TRBJ2-7; tentatively, D is TRBD1 (5 bases). Trimming removed 6 bases at V and 5 bases at J, with 11 bases between. The length of the CDR3 is 11 residues. Germline V CDR1 and CDR2: SQVTM, ANQGSEA. In nucleotides, the CDR3 is TGCAGCGTAAACAGGAATCACGAGCAGTACTTC. The encoded protein is CSVNRNHEQYF.

V gene TRBV19 combines with J gene TRBJ2-5, with 12 bases fitting TRBD2. The CDR3 sequence is 18 residues long. Per germline, CDR1 LNHDA and CDR2 SQIVND (reference sequence). With 1 base clipped from V and 5 bases from J, the junction kept 11 bases outside the gene matches. In DNA form, the CDR3 reads TGTGCCAGTAGTATAGTGACGGCTAGCGGGGGGGCCGTGGAGACCCAGTACTTC. It encodes CASSIVTASGGAVETQYF.

The V and J genes are TRBV7-9 and TRBJ1-2; D might be TRBD1 (5 bases). The V end was cut by 5 bases, the J end by 3 bases, with 10 bases between. The CDR3 extends over 13 amino acids. Germline CDR1 and CDR2: SEHNR and FQNEAQ (reference sequence). The CDR3 loop is CASSRGADYGYTF. The CDR3 coding sequence is TGTGCCAGCAGCCGCGGGGCCGACTATGGCTACACCTTC.

The rearrangement uses TRBV19 and TRBJ2-7; D perhaps matches TRBD2 (6 bases). The CDR3 sequence is 14 residues long. Per germline, CDR1 LNHDA and CDR2 SQIVND (reference sequence). V was shortened by 1 base and J by 5 bases, with 12 bases between the two germline ends. This chain's CDR3 is CASSIAGDGNEQYF. DNA for the CDR3: TGTGCCAGTAGTATAGCGGGAGACGGAAACGAGCAGTACTTC.

This sequence joins TRBV18 and TRBJ1-1; 7 nucleotides line up with TRBD1. This CDR3 is built from 15 residues. The V gene's germline CDR1 is KGHSH and CDR2 LQKENI. Losses at the gene ends were 3 bases for V and 8 bases for J; bases not matched to a gene: 12. The CDR3 coding sequence is TGTGCCAGCTCACCCTCGTCCGATAACAGGGGAGAAGCTTTCTTT. Its protein is CASSPSSDNRGEAFF.

This chain uses TRBV27 with TRBJ2-7; D uncertain. The length of the CDR3 is 13 residues. Between the trimmed V and J ends, which lost 0 bases and 4 bases, there was a span of 7 bases. From germline, CDR1 is MNHEY and CDR2 SMNVEV (reference sequence). The CDR3 protein is CASSLSAGYEQYF. CDR3 DNA sequence: TGTGCCAGCAGTTTATCGGCAGGATACGAGCAGTACTTC.

V and J are TRBV7-2 and TRBJ2-7; 11 bases are a match to TRBD2. The CDR3 has 15 amino acids. CDR1 SGHTA and CDR2 FQGNSA come from the germline V gene. The V and J ends lost 3 bases and 2 bases, in that order; junction bases with no gene match: 3. The CDR3 DNA reads as TGTGCCAGCAGCTTGGGACTAGCGGCCCCCTACGAGCAGTACTTC. Amino acids: CASSLGLAAPYEQYF.

The chain recombines TRBV9 with TRBJ1-2; TRBD1 is a possible D gene (6 bases). This CDR3 contains 16 residues. Per germline, CDR1 SGDLS and CDR2 YYNGEE. Trimming removed 0 bases at V and 2 bases at J, with 14 bases between. CDR3 amino acids: CASSVGSTGLNYGYTF. CDR3 coding DNA: TGTGCCAGCAGCGTAGGCTCGACAGGTTTAAACTATGGCTACACCTTC.

The rearrangement uses TRBV9 and TRBJ2-3; 7 nucleotides match TRBD1. The germline V gene has CDR1 SGDLS and CDR2 YYNGEE. The CDR3 contains 17 residues. V trimming: 0 bases; J trimming: 0 bases; junction bases outside the gene matches: 7. Written as DNA, the CDR3 is TGTGCCAGCAGCGTAGAGGGGACAGCTTCTAGCACAGATACGCAGTATTTT. This sequence encodes CASSVEGTASSTDTQYF.

V gene TRBV6-5 combines with J gene TRBJ1-1, with TRBD1 matching 7 bases. The CDR3 has 13 amino acids. Losses at the gene ends were 1 base for V and 4 bases for J; bases not matched to a gene: 0. Germline values: CDR1 MNHEY, CDR2 SVGAGI. The DNA for the CDR3 is TGTGCCAGCAGTTACTACAGGGGCACTGAAGCTTTCTTT. This encodes CASSYYRGTEAFF.

This clone occurred a few times. The sample holds other DNA sequences that translate to the same CDR3. The genes are TRBV5-1 and TRBJ1-5; no clear D. Germline CDR1 is SGHRS and CDR2 is YFSETQ. This CDR3 comprises 13 residues. V shed 0 bases and J shed 3 bases, with 4 bases lying between them. The CDR3 DNA is TGCGCCAGCAGCTTGGGGGCCAATCAGCCCCAGCATTTT. Translating gives CASSLGANQPQHF.

The chain uses TRBV25-1 and TRBJ1-5, with 9 bases identical to TRBD1. The CDR3 has 15 residues. The ends lost 4 bases at V and 7 bases at J; junction bases unmatched: 8. Germline V gives CDR1 MGHDK, CDR2 SYGVNS. The CDR3 coding sequence is TGTGCCAGCAGTGGGACAGGGGCGTCCGGCCAGCCCCAGCATTTT. It yields the protein CASSGTGASGQPQHF.